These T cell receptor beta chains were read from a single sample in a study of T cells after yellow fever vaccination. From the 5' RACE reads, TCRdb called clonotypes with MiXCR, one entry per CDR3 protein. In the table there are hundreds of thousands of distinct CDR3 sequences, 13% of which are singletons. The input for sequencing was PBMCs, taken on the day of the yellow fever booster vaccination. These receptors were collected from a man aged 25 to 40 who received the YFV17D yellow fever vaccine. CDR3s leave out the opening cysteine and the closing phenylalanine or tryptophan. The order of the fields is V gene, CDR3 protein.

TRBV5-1 ASSPGSRDGELF
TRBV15 ATSTGPEQY
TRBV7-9 ASSRIGQTYEQY
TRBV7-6 ASSLVREGEQF
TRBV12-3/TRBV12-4 ASSLSPGSGNTIY
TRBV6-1 ASNPGRGNIQY
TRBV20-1 SARRVGGQETQY
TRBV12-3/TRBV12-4 ASSLRQERITGELF
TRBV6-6 ATAKGGYEQY
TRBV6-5 ASSYSLETETYNEQF
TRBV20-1 SATPPGGADTQY
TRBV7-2 ASSPRGAVAEEQY
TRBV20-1 SAATSGRADNEQF
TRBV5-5 ASSFGAVEQF
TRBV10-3 AISLAGVGTDTQY
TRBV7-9 ASSEVRGYT
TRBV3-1 ASRPYSGSSSYNEQF
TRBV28 ASSSPGQGTDTQY
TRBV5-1 ASSLEDRAFNEQF
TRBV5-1 ASCLGGSTDTQY
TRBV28 ASTPSGRDETQY
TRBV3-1 ASSQDLLAVTDTQY
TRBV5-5 ASSLQGSRSYEQY
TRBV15 ATSIDPSGSKQF
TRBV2 ASTPRRGYT
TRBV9 ASSGGGAEAF
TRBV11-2 ASSLGTGMRRQETQY
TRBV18 ASSPERSYSNQPQH
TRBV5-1 ASSLADRGEQETQY
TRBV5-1 ASSLLPTGKETQY
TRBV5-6 ASSPTLWDRGNYNEQF
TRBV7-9 ASSLGQGDTYEQY
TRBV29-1 TPKSRLWETQY
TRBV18 ASSPKEDNTEAF
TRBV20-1 SAKTSGRATGELF
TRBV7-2 ASSLAADRLYEQY
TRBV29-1 SVHPGMRNTEAF
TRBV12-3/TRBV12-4 ASTKGTEAF
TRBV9 ASSVDTMGEQY
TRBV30 AWSVPPSRETKAKNIQY
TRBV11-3 ASSLVRGDQLHTQY
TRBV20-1 SASGSNGRDTQY
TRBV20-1 SAIVSSYEQY
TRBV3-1 ASSKEDNPEQF
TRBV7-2 ASSTRQGSGELF
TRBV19 ASSSRGTSTYEQY
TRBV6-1 ASSRTVFNYGYT
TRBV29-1 SLWVAPETQY
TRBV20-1 SATGGTKLQETQY
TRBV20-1 SARGAATGPTGELF
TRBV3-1 ASSQVRLALEQF
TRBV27 ASSQTGGVQPQH
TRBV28 ASNPGRLNTIY
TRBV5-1 ASSFRNTGELF
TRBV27 ASSWRDANSPLH
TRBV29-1 SVENRLVETQY